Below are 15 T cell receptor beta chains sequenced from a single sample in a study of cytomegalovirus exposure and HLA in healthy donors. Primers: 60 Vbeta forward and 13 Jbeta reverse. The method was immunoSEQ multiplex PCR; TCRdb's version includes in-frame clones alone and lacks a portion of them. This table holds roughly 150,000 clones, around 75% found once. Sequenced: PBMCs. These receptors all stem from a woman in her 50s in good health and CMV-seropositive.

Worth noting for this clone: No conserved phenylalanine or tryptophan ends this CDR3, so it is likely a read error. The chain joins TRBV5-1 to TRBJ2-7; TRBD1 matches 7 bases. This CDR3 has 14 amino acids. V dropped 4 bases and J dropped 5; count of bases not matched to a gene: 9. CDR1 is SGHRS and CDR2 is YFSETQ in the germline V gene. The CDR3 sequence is CASSPTGIVNEQYL. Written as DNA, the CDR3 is TGCGCCAGCAGCCCGACAGGGATCGTCAACGAGCAGTACCTC.

The CDR3 DNA follows: TGTGCCAGCAGCACTCGACAGGGCTCAGATACGCAGTATTTT. Its translation: CASSTRQGSDTQYF. The chain recombines TRBV5-4 with TRBJ2-3; 7 bases align to TRBD1. The CDR3 has 14 residues. The ends lost 4 bases at V and 4 bases at J; junction bases unmatched: 6. Per germline, CDR1 SGHNT and CDR2 YYREEE (reference sequence).

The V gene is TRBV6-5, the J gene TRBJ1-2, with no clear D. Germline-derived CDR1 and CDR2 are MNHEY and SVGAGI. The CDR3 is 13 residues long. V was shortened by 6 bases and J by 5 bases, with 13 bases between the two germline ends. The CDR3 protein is CASSPDGGYGYTF. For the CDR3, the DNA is TGTGCCAGCAGCCCGGACGGAGGGTATGGCTACACCTTC.

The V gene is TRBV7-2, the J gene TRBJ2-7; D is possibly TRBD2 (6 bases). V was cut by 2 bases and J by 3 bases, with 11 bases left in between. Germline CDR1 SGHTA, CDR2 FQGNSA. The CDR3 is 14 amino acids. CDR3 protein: CASSLMGGVYEQYF. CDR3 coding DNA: TGTGCCAGCAGCTTAATGGGCGGGGTCTACGAGCAGTACTTC.

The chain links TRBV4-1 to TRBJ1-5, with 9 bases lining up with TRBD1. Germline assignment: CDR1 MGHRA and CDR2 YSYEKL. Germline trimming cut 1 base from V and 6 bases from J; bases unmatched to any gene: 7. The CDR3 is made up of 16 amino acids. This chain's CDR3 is CASSQGGTGRVQPQHF. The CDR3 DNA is TGCGCCAGCAGCCAAGGCGGGACAGGGAGGGTTCAGCCCCAGCATTTT.

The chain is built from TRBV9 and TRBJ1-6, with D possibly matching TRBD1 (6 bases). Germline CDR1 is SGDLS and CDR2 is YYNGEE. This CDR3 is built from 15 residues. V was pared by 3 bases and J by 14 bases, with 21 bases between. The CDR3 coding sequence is TGTGCCAGCAGCGCAGGGGACGGCCGGTCTGGGACCCTCCACTTT. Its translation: CASSAGDGRSGTLHF. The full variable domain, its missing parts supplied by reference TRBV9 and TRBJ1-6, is DSGVTQTPKHLITATGQRVTLRCSPRSGDLSVYWYQQSLDQGLQFLIQYYNGEERAKGNILERFSAQQFPDLHSELNLSSLELGDSALYFCASSAGDGRSGTLHFGNGTRLTVT.

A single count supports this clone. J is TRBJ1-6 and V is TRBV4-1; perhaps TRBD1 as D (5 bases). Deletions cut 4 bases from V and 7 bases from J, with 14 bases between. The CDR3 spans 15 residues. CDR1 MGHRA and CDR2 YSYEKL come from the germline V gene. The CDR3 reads CASSPTERLNSPLHF. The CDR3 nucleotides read TGCGCCAGCAGCCCGACAGAAAGGTTGAATTCACCCCTCCACTTT.

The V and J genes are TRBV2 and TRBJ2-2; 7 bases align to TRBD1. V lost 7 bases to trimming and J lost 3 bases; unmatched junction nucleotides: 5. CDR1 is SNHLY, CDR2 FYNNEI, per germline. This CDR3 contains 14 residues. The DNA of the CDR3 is TGTGCCAGCAAAAGACAGGGTGACACCGGGGAGCTGTTTTTT. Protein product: CASKRQGDTGELFF.

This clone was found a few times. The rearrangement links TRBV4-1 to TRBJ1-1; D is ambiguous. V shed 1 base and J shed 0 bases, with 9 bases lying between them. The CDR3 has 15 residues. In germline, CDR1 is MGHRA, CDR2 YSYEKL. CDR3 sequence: CASSQARVMNTEAFF. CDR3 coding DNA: TGCGCCAGCAGCCAAGCCCGGGTGATGAACACTGAAGCTTTCTTT.

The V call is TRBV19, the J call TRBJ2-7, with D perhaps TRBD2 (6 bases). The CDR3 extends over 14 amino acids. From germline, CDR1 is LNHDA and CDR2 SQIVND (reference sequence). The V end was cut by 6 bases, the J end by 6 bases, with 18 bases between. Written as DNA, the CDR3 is TGTGCCAGTAGAAAGGAGGGGCTGTCCCGCGAGCAGTACTTC. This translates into CASRKEGLSREQYF.

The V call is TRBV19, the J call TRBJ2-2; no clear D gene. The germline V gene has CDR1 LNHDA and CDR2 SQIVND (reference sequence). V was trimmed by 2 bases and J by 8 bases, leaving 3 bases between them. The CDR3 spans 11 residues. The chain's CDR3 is CASSIRGELFF. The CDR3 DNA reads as TGTGCCAGTAGTATACGGGGGGAGCTGTTTTTT.

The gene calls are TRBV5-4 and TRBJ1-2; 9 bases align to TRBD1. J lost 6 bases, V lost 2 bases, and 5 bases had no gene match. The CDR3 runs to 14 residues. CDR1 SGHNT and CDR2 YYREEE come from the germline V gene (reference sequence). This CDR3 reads CASSFTGGRNGYTF. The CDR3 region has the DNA TGTGCCAGCAGCTTTACAGGGGGCCGTAATGGCTACACCTTC. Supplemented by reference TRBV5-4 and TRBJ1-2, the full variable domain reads ETGVTQSPTHLIKTRGQQVTLRCSSQSGHNTVSWYQQALGQGPQFIFQYYREEENGRGNFPPRFSGLQFPNYSSELNVNALELDDSALYLCASSFTGGRNGYTFGSGTRLTVV.

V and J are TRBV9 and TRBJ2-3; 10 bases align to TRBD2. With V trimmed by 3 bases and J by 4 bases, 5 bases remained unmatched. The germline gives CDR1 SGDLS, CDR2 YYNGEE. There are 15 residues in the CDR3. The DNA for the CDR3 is TGTGCCAGCAGCGAAACTAGCGGGGTTGCAGATACGCAGTATTTT. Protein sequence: CASSETSGVADTQYF.

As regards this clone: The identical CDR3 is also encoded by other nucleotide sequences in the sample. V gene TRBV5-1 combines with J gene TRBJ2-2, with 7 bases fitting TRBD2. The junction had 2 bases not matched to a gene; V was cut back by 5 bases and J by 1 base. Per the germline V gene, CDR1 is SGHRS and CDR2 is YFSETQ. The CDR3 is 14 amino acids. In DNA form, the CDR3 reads TGCGCCAGCAGTGGGGAGGGGAACACCGGGGAGCTGTTTTTT. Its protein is CASSGEGNTGELFF.

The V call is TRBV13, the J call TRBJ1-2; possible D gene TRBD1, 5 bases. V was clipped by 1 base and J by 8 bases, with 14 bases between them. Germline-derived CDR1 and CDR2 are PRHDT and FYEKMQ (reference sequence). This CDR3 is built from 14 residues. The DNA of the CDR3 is TGTGCCAGCAGCTTAGAGGCAGGGTATAACGGCTACACCTTC. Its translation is CASSLEAGYNGYTF. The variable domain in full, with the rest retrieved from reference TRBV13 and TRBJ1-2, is AAGVIQSPRHLIKEKRETATLKCYPIPRHDTVYWYQQGPGQDPQFLISFYEKMQSDKGSIPDRFSAQQFSDYHSELNMSSLELGDSALYFCASSLEAGYNGYTFGSGTRLTVV.